Below, 21 T cell receptor beta chains from the same sample are listed, as sequenced in a study of CD8+ T cells in alopecia areata. Once RNA had been extracted, it was reverse transcribed into cDNA to act as the sequencing template. This table comes from immunoSEQ multiplex PCR, and its TCRdb copy is limited to in-frame clones, with some not included. The sample contains 100,000 to 150,000 clones, about 57% of which appear only once. This specimen consisted of CD4+ T cells sorted from blood, obtained at week 0. These receptors all stem from a human donor with alopecia areata.

This chain connects TRBV2 to TRBJ2-7, with D possibly being TRBD2 (7 bases). Germline lookup yields CDR1 SNHLY and CDR2 FYNNEI. V was trimmed by 4 bases and J by 0 bases, leaving 10 bases between them. The CDR3 contains 14 residues. The CDR3 DNA reads as TGTGCCAGCAGTGTGGGGGGGCTCTCCTACGAGCAGTACTTC. Protein product: CASSVGGLSYEQYF.

The genes are TRBV7-8 and TRBJ2-7, with 8 nucleotides matching TRBD1. The germline V gene encodes CDR1 SGHVS and CDR2 FQNEAQ. The V gene end was trimmed by 1 base and the J gene end by 6 bases; junction bases not matched to a gene: 14. The CDR3 runs to 17 residues. CDR3 coding DNA: TGTGCCAGCAGCTTAGTTAAGTTTTACGGACAGGGTGGCGAGCAGTACTTC. The encoded protein is CASSLVKFYGQGGEQYF.

This chain links TRBV6-6 with TRBJ1-6, with D tentatively TRBD1 (6 bases). The CDR3 contains 16 residues. Germline V gives CDR1 MNHNY, CDR2 SVGAGI (reference sequence). V was trimmed by 6 bases and J by 2 bases, leaving 14 bases between them. CDR3 sequence reads: CASSKQGGAYNSPLHF. CDR3 DNA: TGTGCCAGCAGCAAACAGGGTGGCGCCTATAATTCACCCCTCCACTTT.

J is TRBJ1-1 and V is TRBV11-1; the D is unclear. V lost 0 bases, J lost 6 bases, and 20 bases lay in between. Germline CDR1 and CDR2: SGHAT and FQDESV (reference sequence). This CDR3 has 17 amino acids. This CDR3 reads CASSLAVAVRYNAEAFF. In DNA, the CDR3 is TGTGCCAGCAGCTTAGCCGTGGCGGTCAGGTATAACGCTGAAGCTTTCTTT.

This clone was observed a handful of times. J is TRBJ2-7 and V is TRBV5-1, with 10 bases fitting TRBD1. Germline V gene sequence: CDR1 SGHRS, CDR2 YFSETQ. The J segment lost 7 bases and the V segment lost 4 bases, leaving 8 bases of the junction unmatched. The CDR3 totals 14 residues. The CDR3 sequence: CASSTGQGLLEQYF. The CDR3 region has the DNA TGCGCCAGCAGCACGGGACAGGGGTTATTGGAGCAGTACTTC.

The rearrangement uses TRBV25-1 and TRBJ1-2; 7 bases fit TRBD1. V trimming: 4 bases; J trimming: 4 bases; junction bases outside the gene matches: 3. This CDR3 has 13 amino acids. Germline V gives CDR1 MGHDK, CDR2 SYGVNS. CDR3 bases: TGTGCCAGCAGTGCCAGGACAGGCTATGGCTACACCTTC. Translation: CASSARTGYGYTF.

The rearrangement joins TRBV25-1 to TRBJ1-1; the match to TRBD1 covers 8 bases. V was pared by 7 bases and J by 0 bases, with 4 bases of the junction left unmatched. The CDR3 loop spans 14 amino acids. Germline lookup yields CDR1 MGHDK and CDR2 SYGVNS. CDR3 nucleotides: TGTGCCAGCACCCGGACAGGGATGAACACTGAAGCTTTCTTT. As protein: CASTRTGMNTEAFF.

The chain employs TRBV5-6 and TRBJ1-4, with a possible D match to TRBD1 (6 bases). The CDR3 runs to 15 residues. Between the trimmed V and J ends, which lost 4 bases and 8 bases, there was a span of 18 bases. Germline CDR1 and CDR2: SGHDT and YYEEEE. The CDR3 spells CASSDPGTQGEKLFF. The CDR3 DNA follows: TGTGCCAGCAGCGATCCCGGGACACAAGGCGAAAAACTGTTTTTT.

The V call is TRBV9, the J call TRBJ2-5; TRBD1 might be the D (5 bases). Looked up from germline, CDR1 is SGDLS and CDR2 is YYNGEE. Trimming took 0 bases from V and 3 from J, leaving 9 bases between them. This CDR3 is built from 14 residues. This CDR3 is CASSVDIGEETQYF. The CDR3 DNA sequence: TGTGCCAGCAGCGTAGACATAGGGGAAGAGACCCAGTACTTC.

This chain connects TRBV19 to TRBJ2-3; perhaps TRBD2 as D (5 bases). V was clipped by 1 base and J by 4 bases, with 9 bases between them. In germline, CDR1 is LNHDA, CDR2 SQIVND (reference sequence). This CDR3 comprises 14 residues. CDR3 residues: CASSIGGGADTQYF. CDR3 bases: TGTGCCAGTAGTATAGGTGGAGGAGCAGATACGCAGTATTTT.

CDR3 loop: CASSRVLAGRETQYF. In nucleotides, the CDR3 is TGTGCCAGCAGTCGAGTACTAGCGGGTCGGGAGACCCAGTACTTC. This chain links TRBV28 with TRBJ2-5, with TRBD2 identical over 9 bases. V dropped 5 bases and J dropped 5; count of bases not matched to a gene: 9. Looked up from germline, CDR1 is MDHEN and CDR2 is SYDVKM. CDR3 size: 15 residues.

The chain links TRBV2 to TRBJ1-1; D might be TRBD1 (5 bases). The V gene's germline CDR1 is SNHLY and CDR2 FYNNEI. The CDR3 is 13 residues long. The V and J ends lost 4 bases and 6 bases respectively, with 12 bases between them. The CDR3 DNA follows: TGTGCCAGCAGTGGATCAGGGACGGCTGAAGCTTTCTTT. Its protein is CASSGSGTAEAFF.

The V and J genes are TRBV6-1 and TRBJ2-7; D call uncertain. The CDR3 extends over 13 amino acids. Trimming took off 2 bases at V and 4 bases at J, with 9 bases between the two ends. Germline V gene data show CDR1 as MNHNS and CDR2 as SASEGT. In nucleotides, the CDR3 is TGTGCCAGCAGTGAATATGACCCATACGAGCAGTACTTC. Amino acids: CASSEYDPYEQYF.

The chain carries TRBV28 and TRBJ2-7; 10 bases are a match to TRBD2. The germline V gene encodes CDR1 MDHEN and CDR2 SYDVKM. The junction had 8 bases not matched to a gene; V was cut back by 5 bases and J by 4 bases. The CDR3 consists of 15 residues. The CDR3 nucleotides are TGTGCCAGCAGTCCACTAGCGGGAAAAGGGTACGAGCAGTACTTC. Protein sequence: CASSPLAGKGYEQYF.

The rearrangement joins TRBV6-5 to TRBJ2-7; D ambiguous. Germline V lookup: CDR1 MNHEY, CDR2 SVGAGI. The ends were cut back, 7 bases at V and 0 bases at J, with 16 bases in the middle. This CDR3 contains 15 residues. DNA for the CDR3: TGTGCCAGCAACCACCGCAGTGATAGCTCCTACGAGCAGTACTTC. Amino acids: CASNHRSDSSYEQYF.

The genes are TRBV2 and TRBJ2-3; D may be TRBD1 (6 bases). The germline V gene encodes CDR1 SNHLY and CDR2 FYNNEI. The CDR3 has 12 amino acids. V shed 4 bases and J shed 10 bases, with 12 bases lying between them. The CDR3 protein is CASSAQPGAQYF. The CDR3 DNA is TGTGCCAGCAGTGCTCAGCCAGGGGCGCAGTATTTT. The whole variable domain, filled in from reference TRBV2 and TRBJ2-3, reads EPEVTQTPSHQVTQMGQEVILRCVPISNHLYFYWYRQILGQKVEFLVSFYNNEISEKSEIFDDQFSVERPDGSNFTLKIRSTKLEDSAMYFCASSAQPGAQYFGPGTRLTVL.

The rearrangement uses TRBV4-2 and TRBJ1-2; no reliable D call. The CDR3 spans 14 residues. V lost 1 base, J lost 6 bases, and 12 bases lay in between. Germline V gives CDR1 LGHNA, CDR2 YNFKEQ. CDR3 sequence (DNA): TGTGCCAGCAGCCAAGCAGCAGGACTGGATGGCTACACCTTC. Translating gives CASSQAAGLDGYTF.

The chain links TRBV18 to TRBJ2-2, with D hard to call. The length of the CDR3 is 12 residues. Trimming stripped 2 bases from V and 7 bases from J, with 5 bases between. Per the germline V gene, CDR1 is KGHSH and CDR2 is LQKENI. In DNA, the CDR3 is TGTGCCAGCTCACCAGGTGACGGGGAGCTGTTTTTT. This sequence encodes CASSPGDGELFF. The full variable domain, rest sourced from reference TRBV18 and TRBJ2-2, is NAGVMQNPRHLVRRRGQEARLRCSPMKGHSHVYWYRQLPEEGLKFMVYLQKENIIDESGMPKERFSAEFPKEGPSILRIQQVVRGDSAAYFCASSPGDGELFFGEGSRLTVL.

This clone was observed a handful of times. The rearrangement uses TRBV5-1 and TRBJ2-1; possibly TRBD1 for D (6 bases). Trimming removed 3 bases at V and 8 bases at J, with 12 bases between. This CDR3 spans 13 amino acids. Looked up from germline, CDR1 is SGHRS and CDR2 is YFSETQ. CDR3 region: CASSSTGIDEQFF. The DNA of the CDR3 is TGCGCCAGCAGCTCTACAGGGATCGATGAGCAGTTCTTC. The full variable domain, rest sourced from reference TRBV5-1 and TRBJ2-1, is KAGVTQTPRYLIKTRGQQVTLSCSPISGHRSVSWYQQTPGQGLQFLFEYFSETQRNKGNFPGRFSGRQFSNSRSEMNVSTLELGDSALYLCASSSTGIDEQFFGPGTRLTVL.

CDR3 DNA sequence: TGCGCCAGCAGCCAAGAGAGAGGAGGGGCGGGCACAGATACGCAGTATTTT. The encoded protein is CASSQERGGAGTDTQYF. The gene calls are TRBV4-1 and TRBJ2-3; TRBD2 is a possible D gene (6 bases). Germline CDR1 MGHRA, CDR2 YSYEKL. V was trimmed by 0 bases and J by 1 base, leaving 14 bases between them. This CDR3 spans 17 amino acids.

In this sample, this clone turned up a few times. The chain recombines TRBV28 with TRBJ2-5; the match to TRBD1 covers 11 bases. The V segment lost 4 bases and the J segment 0 bases; nucleotides outside the gene matches: 13. Germline V CDR1 and CDR2: MDHEN, SYDVKM. This CDR3 is built from 19 residues. Here the CDR3 DNA reads TGTGCCAGCAGTTCCCCTTTAGGACAGGGGGCTTCGTACCAAGAGACCCAGTACTTC. Its protein is CASSSPLGQGASYQETQYF. Filled out from reference TRBV28 and TRBJ2-5, the complete variable domain reads DVKVTQSSRYLVKRTGEKVFLECVQDMDHENMFWYRQDPGLGLRLIYFSYDVKMKEKGDIPEGYSVSREKKERFSLILESASTNQTSMYLCASSSPLGQGASYQETQYFGPGTRLLVL.